This record looks at one TCR beta chain sequence and its context. The data were obtained in a study of blood T cell repertoires in COVID-19. Original processing methods: From reference gene primer amplification, estimates of nucleated cell counts were derived. Sequencing used immunoSEQ multiplex PCR; TCRdb keeps in-frame clones, though not all of them. D and trimming come from the DNA, and the V and J calls and clone size come from that table. The sample contains roughly 33,000 clones, 90% of which appear only once. The junction had 8 bases not matched to a gene; V was cut back by 3 bases and J by 0 bases. The CDR3 loop spans 16 amino acids. Per the germline V gene, CDR1 is SGHAT and CDR2 is FQNNGV.

This rearrangement joins TRBV11-2 to TRBJ2-7; 7 bases line up with TRBD2. The TCR comes from a human donor in a cohort sampled during active COVID-19. Sequenced material: peripheral blood. The DNA of the CDR3 is TGTGCCAGCAGCTTCATCTCCGGGACTACCTCCTACGAGCAGTACTTC. Translation: CASSFISGTTSYEQYF.